The rows below give T cell receptor beta chains drawn from one sample of a study of control samples from healthy donors and cancer patients. Libraries were prepared by immunoSEQ multiplex PCR; TCRdb keeps only in-frame clonotypes and omits some of them. The repertoire holds some 99,000 clones, with 90% as singletons. The material sequenced was blood. The receptor set was obtained from a human donor in good health. The donor label of this sample is uncertain. Both conserved end residues are part of each CDR3. The D gene is left open where the match is weak. The listing skips clone size in some rows; elsewhere it reads once, few, many or a size class.

j_gene	d_gene	v_gene	abundance	len	CDR3aa	CDR3nt
TRBJ1-2	NA	TRBV12-2	NA	17	CASRPGQGHEINYGYTF	TGTGCAAGTCGCCCCGGACAGGGACATGAAATCAACTATGGCTACACCTTC
TRBJ1-4	NA	TRBV6-5	NA	15	CASSAEPATNEKLFF	TGTGCCAGCAGCGCAGAGCCTGCAACTAATGAAAAACTGTTTTTT
TRBJ2-2	NA	TRBV14	NA	13	CASSQAVAGELFF	TGTGCCAGCAGTCAAGCCGTTGCCGGGGAGCTGTTTTTT
TRBJ2-2	NA	TRBV5-1	NA	13	CASSVLAIGELFF	TGCGCCAGCAGTGTTCTCGCCATCGGGGAGCTGTTTTTT
TRBJ2-3	TRBD2	TRBV4-1	once	19	CASSFRTSGVFTSTDTQYF	TGCGCCAGCAGCTTCCGGACTAGCGGGGTTTTTACTAGCACAGATACGCAGTATTTT
TRBJ2-6	NA	TRBV5-5	once	15	CASSYLMAGANVLTF	TGTGCCAGCAGCTACCTGATGGCCGGGGCCAACGTCCTGACTTTC
TRBJ2-2	NA	TRBV30	NA	16	CAWRYPAGLFTGELFF	TGTGCCTGGAGATATCCCGCAGGGCTTTTTACCGGGGAGCTGTTTTTT
TRBJ1-4	NA	TRBV12-3/TRBV12-4	NA	13	CASSLGLGEKLFF	TGTGCCAGCAGTTTAGGGTTAGGGGAAAAACTGTTTTTT
TRBJ2-7	NA	TRBV6-5	NA	14	CASSTPGSAYEQYF	TGTGCCAGCAGTACCCCCGGGAGCGCCTACGAGCAGTACTTC
TRBJ2-3	TRBD2	TRBV27	NA	16	CASSKGLGTNTDTQYF	TGTGCCAGCAGTAAGGGACTAGGGACGAACACAGATACGCAGTATTTT
TRBJ1-6	NA	TRBV6-5	NA	14	CASRPDSYNSPLHF	TGTGCCAGCAGGCCCGATTCCTATAATTCACCCCTCCACTTT
TRBJ2-3	NA	TRBV29-1	NA	12	CSVGGGTDTQYF	TGCAGCGTTGGGGGGGGCACAGATACGCAGTATTTT
TRBJ1-4	NA	TRBV28	NA	14	CASSFGQDPEKLFF	TGTGCCAGCAGTTTCGGGCAGGATCCCGAAAAACTGTTTTTT
TRBJ1-2	TRBD1	TRBV19	NA	13	CASKRQGSHGYTF	TGTGCCAGTAAGAGACAGGGTTCCCATGGCTACACCTTC
TRBJ1-1	NA	TRBV5-5	NA	13	CASSFIDNTEAFF	TGTGCCAGCAGCTTTATCGATAACACTGAAGCTTTCTTT
TRBJ2-5	NA	TRBV5-4	NA	16	CASSTPVAVGQETQYF	TGTGCCAGCAGTACCCCAGTAGCGGTAGGTCAAGAGACCCAGTACTTC
TRBJ2-1	TRBD1	TRBV30	NA	15	CAWSVAGGSYNEQFF	TGTGCCTGGAGTGTGGCAGGGGGTTCCTACAATGAGCAGTTCTTC
TRBJ1-3	NA	TRBV29-1	NA	13	CSVVRAGGNTIYF	TGCAGCGTTGTCAGGGCTGGCGGAAACACCATATATTTT
TRBJ1-3	NA	TRBV3-1/TRBV3-2	NA	15	CASSQGTVSRNTIYF	TGTGCCAGCAGCCAAGGGACAGTGAGTCGAAACACCATATATTTT
TRBJ2-2	TRBD2	TRBV2	NA	17	CASSEGLRGGVTGELFF	TGTGCCAGCAGTGAAGGGCTTCGCGGGGGGGTTACCGGGGAGCTGTTTTTT
TRBJ1-6	NA	TRBV5-8	once	15	CASSRTGQFNSPLHF	TGTGCCAGCAGCCGTACCGGACAGTTTAATTCACCCCTCCACTTT
TRBJ1-2	NA	TRBV12-5	NA	15	CASGLAQGENYGYTF	TGTGCTAGTGGTTTGGCGCAGGGAGAAAACTATGGCTACACCTTC
TRBJ1-6	TRBD1	TRBV13	NA	14	CAGPRDRGYSPLHF	TGTGCCGGACCCCGGGACAGGGGTTACTCACCCCTCCACTTT
TRBJ2-7	NA	TRBV10-1	NA	13	CASSVRAQDEQYF	TGCGCCAGCAGTGTTAGGGCGCAGGACGAGCAGTACTTC
TRBJ2-5	TRBD1	TRBV18	NA	14	CASSPPDREETQYF	TGTGCCAGCTCACCACCTGACAGGGAAGAGACCCAGTACTTC
TRBJ1-1	NA	TRBV2	NA	13	CASRAGGATEAFF	TGTGCCAGCAGGGCTGGTGGTGCCACTGAAGCTTTCTTT
TRBJ1-5	TRBD1	TRBV5-1	NA	15	CASSWDGQGAQPQHF	TGCGCCAGCAGCTGGGATGGACAGGGGGCTCAGCCCCAGCATTTT
TRBJ1-3	TRBD1	TRBV28	NA	16	CASSSLPTGDENTIYF	TGTGCCAGCAGTTCTCTACCGACAGGGGATGAAAACACCATATATTTT
TRBJ1-3	NA	TRBV30	NA	13	CAWSVMGGNTIYF	TGTGCCTGGAGTGTGATGGGTGGGAACACCATATATTTT
TRBJ1-1	NA	TRBV27	NA	13	CASSLVRNTEAFF	TGTGCCAGCAGTTTAGTCAGGAACACTGAAGCTTTCTTT
TRBJ2-2	NA	TRBV5-6	NA	13	CASSLEGTGELFF	TGTGCCAGCAGCTTGGAGGGGACCGGGGAGCTGTTTTTT
TRBJ1-1	TRBD1	TRBV6-5	NA	14	CASSTGQGLTEAFF	TGTGCCAGCAGCACCGGACAGGGATTAACTGAAGCTTTCTTT
TRBJ2-1	TRBD2	TRBV6-5	NA	15	CASTRTSPSYNEQFF	TGTGCCAGCACCAGGACTAGCCCTTCCTACAATGAGCAGTTCTTC
TRBJ2-1	NA	TRBV6-4	NA	15	CASSEGAGEYNEQFF	TGTGCCAGCAGTGAGGGGGCTGGGGAGTACAATGAGCAGTTCTTC
TRBJ2-1	NA	TRBV7-7	NA	16	CASSLNSDNFNNEQFF	TGTGCCAGCAGCTTAAACAGCGATAACTTTAACAATGAGCAGTTCTTC
TRBJ1-1	NA	TRBV19	NA	14	CASSRREFNTEAFF	TGTGCCAGTAGCCGAAGGGAGTTTAACACTGAAGCTTTCTTT
TRBJ1-1	NA	TRBV7-3	NA	13	CASSLNANTEAFF	TGTGCCAGCAGCTTAAATGCGAACACTGAAGCTTTCTTT
TRBJ1-1	NA	TRBV9	NA	15	CASSVGGFSNTEAFF	TGTGCCAGCAGCGTCGGCGGCTTCTCGAACACTGAAGCTTTCTTT
TRBJ2-3	TRBD1	TRBV5-4	NA	15	CASSWGRTGPDTQYF	TGTGCCAGCAGCTGGGGGAGGACAGGGCCAGATACGCAGTATTTT
TRBJ1-4	TRBD1	TRBV2	NA	16	CASSAWGTANNEKLFF	TGTGCCAGCAGTGCTTGGGGGACAGCGAACAATGAAAAACTGTTTTTT
TRBJ1-1	NA	TRBV19	NA	13	CASSIDSGTEAFF	TGTGCCAGTAGTATAGATAGCGGGACTGAAGCTTTCTTT
TRBJ1-1	NA	TRBV30	NA	14	CAWSPLGMLTEAFF	TGTGCCTGGAGTCCACTGGGAATGTTAACTGAAGCTTTCTTT
TRBJ2-7	TRBD1	TRBV11-2	few	14	CASSLGTTGAEQYF	TGTGCCAGCAGCTTAGGGACCACAGGGGCCGAGCAGTACTTC
TRBJ1-5	TRBD1	TRBV6-5	NA	15	CASQGARGSNQPQHF	TGTGCCAGCCAGGGGGCGAGGGGTAGCAATCAGCCCCAGCATTTT
TRBJ2-2	TRBD2	TRBV30	NA	17	CAWSGERGGVYTGELFF	TGTGCCTGGAGTGGGGAGCGGGGGGGCGTGTACACCGGGGAGCTGTTTTTT
TRBJ1-6	NA	TRBV3-1/TRBV3-2	NA	15	CASSQSGRGRSPLHF	TGTGCCAGCAGCCAATCAGGGAGGGGGAGGTCACCCCTCCACTTT
TRBJ1-2	NA	TRBV5-8	NA	14	CASSWGGGSYGYTF	TGTGCCAGCAGCTGGGGGGGCGGTTCCTATGGCTACACCTTC
TRBJ2-3	NA	TRBV7-5	NA	14	CVRSLGQGTDTQYF	TGTGTCAGAAGCTTAGGACAGGGCACAGATACGCAGTATTTT
TRBJ1-2	NA	TRBV9	NA	15	CASSVGSKAGDGYTF	TGTGCCAGCAGCGTAGGGTCCAAAGCCGGCGATGGCTACACCTTC
TRBJ2-1	TRBD2	TRBV4-2	NA	14	CASSQDLGGYEQFF	TGTGCCAGCAGCCAAGATTTGGGGGGGTATGAGCAGTTCTTC
TRBJ1-5	TRBD1	TRBV7-9	once	14	CASSSDRVEQPQHF	TGTGCCAGCAGCTCGGACAGGGTGGAGCAGCCCCAGCATTTT
TRBJ2-2	TRBD1	TRBV5-4	NA	19	CASSSLIFQGAVRGGELFF	TGTGCCAGCAGCTCCTTAATTTTCCAGGGGGCTGTGCGAGGCGGGGAGCTGTTTTTT
TRBJ2-1	TRBD2	TRBV5-1	NA	15	CASRGGGDGSNEQFF	TGCGCCAGTCGTGGCGGGGGAGACGGTTCCAATGAGCAGTTCTTC
TRBJ2-5	TRBD2	TRBV5-1	NA	18	CASSPGLAGDLYQETQYF	TGCGCCAGCAGCCCAGGACTAGCGGGGGACCTATACCAAGAGACCCAGTACTTC
TRBJ2-5	NA	TRBV18	NA	15	CASSAGLSGQETQYF	TGTGCCAGCTCAGCGGGACTCTCGGGACAAGAGACCCAGTACTTC
TRBJ1-4	TRBD1	TRBV19	NA	14	CASSVQGAREKLFF	TGTGCCAGTAGTGTCCAGGGGGCTAGAGAAAAACTGTTTTTT